This T cell receptor (beta chain) appears in the sequencing data of a study of blood T cell repertoires in COVID-19. Study-level background: Both acute and convalescent COVID-19 samples were obtained from the United States, Italy and Spain. PBMCs, B-cell-depleted T cells, or T cells provided the cDNA or gDNA that made up the material.

Germline V lookup: CDR1 SNHLY, CDR2 FYNNEI. The CDR3 extends over 13 amino acids. V dropped 4 bases and J dropped 4; count of bases not matched to a gene: 1. As processed by the authors: Cell counts per sample came from amplifying reference gene primers. Generated by immunoSEQ multiplex PCR, the TCRdb table keeps only in-frame clones and is missing some. The V and J calls and the clone size are those of that table, but D and trimming were determined from the DNA. The sample lists fewer than 300,000 clones; roughly 90% were seen once. Seattle's enrolled individuals joined amid active infection and were then monitored longitudinally.

The sample taken for sequencing was peripheral blood. The rearrangement joins TRBV2 to TRBJ2-1; 7 positions agree with TRBD2. The source is a woman in her twenties or thirties with COVID-19, enrolled during active disease. CDR3 sequence (DNA): TGTGCCAGCAGTGGACTAGCTTACAATGAGCAGTTCTTC. Its translation is CASSGLAYNEQFF.